A single sample gave rise to the 26 T cell receptor beta chains below, sequenced in a study of tumor-infiltrating lymphocytes in primary liver carcinoma. Each 20-30 mg portion of unsorted bulk tissue served as the source for co-extraction of RNA and DNA. Priming with a constant-region primer yielded TCR beta cDNA from about 500 ng total RNA. Employing slightly modified ARM-PCR, three nested multiplex PCR rounds were run, and these gave rise to the TCR beta libraries. TRBV1-TRBV30 forward primers and a C-beta reverse primer were used in the first two PCR rounds, which each ran for 9 to 10 cycles. MiXCR was run by TCRdb on the multiplex PCR reads, yielding one entry per CDR3 protein. This table has 50,000 to 70,000 distinct CDR3 sequences, 65% to 80% appearing once. The sequencing input was liver tumor tissue from sampling region 2. Noted subset: tumor region T2, inferior pole. These receptors all come from a middle-aged man with primary liver carcinoma and hepatitis B virus infection.

Turning to this clonotype: The junction and the germline gene differ at one end; a read error may be behind it. This chain uses TRBV6-5 with TRBJ2-5, with 15 bases that match TRBD2. There are 17 residues in the CDR3. The germline gives CDR1 MNHEY, CDR2 SVGAGI. The CDR3, as DNA: TGTGTCAGCAGTTATTACGGGACTAGCGGGAGGTTTGAGATCCAGTACTTC. Translation: CVSSYYGTSGRFEIQYF.

CDR3 in DNA: TGTGCCAGCAGTTACGCGGTGGCCGGCATGAACACTGAAGCTTTCTTT. Encoded protein: CASSYAVAGMNTEAFF. The rearrangement uses TRBV6-5 and TRBJ1-1; no reliable D call. Germline values: CDR1 MNHEY, CDR2 SVGAGI. CDR3 size: 16 residues. Trimming cost V 2 bases and J 0 bases, with 13 bases left between them.

In this sample, this clonotype turned up many times. The chain uses TRBV4-2 and TRBJ1-1; D is unresolved. This CDR3 spans 11 amino acids. Germline values: CDR1 LGHNA, CDR2 YNFKEQ. With 4 bases removed from V and 7 bases from J, the gap between germline ends came to 7 bases. The CDR3 DNA is TGTGCCAGCAGCCCGGGAATTGAAGCTTTCTTT. This gives the protein CASSPGIEAFF.

A remark on this clonotype: No conserved phenylalanine or tryptophan ends this CDR3, so it is likely a read error. V gene TRBV11-1 combines with J gene TRBJ2-1, with TRBD2 matching over 7 bases. Per the germline V gene, CDR1 is SGHAT and CDR2 is FQDESV (reference sequence). The CDR3 has 16 amino acids. With V trimmed by 5 bases and J by 0 bases, 7 bases remained unmatched. The CDR3 nucleotides read TGTGCCAGCAGCCCCCGGGAGGCGGACTCCTACAATGAGCAGTTCTTA. Translated, it gives CASSPREADSYNEQFL.

Concerning this clonotype: Here the CDR3 omits its conserved ending phenylalanine or tryptophan, so a read error is the likely source. V and J are TRBV4-1 and TRBJ2-3; TRBD2 agrees at 10 bases. Germline V gives CDR1 MGHRA, CDR2 YSYEKL. The CDR3 consists of 18 residues. The J segment lost 2 bases and the V segment lost 7 bases, leaving 15 bases of the junction unmatched. CDR3 nucleotides: TGCGCCAGCAACCAGACCATTGCCCTAGCGGGAGTCACAGATACGCAGTATCTT. Translated, it gives CASNQTIALAGVTDTQYL.

This clonotype occurred a few times. This chain uses TRBV7-6 with TRBJ1-1; D not resolved. Trimming stripped 1 base from V and 4 bases from J, with 7 bases between. CDR1 and CDR2 (germline): SGHVS, FNYEAQ. CDR3 size: 13 residues. The CDR3 loop is CASSLGSSTEAFF. The CDR3 DNA follows: TGTGCCAGCAGCTTAGGATCCAGCACTGAAGCTTTCTTT.

The chain carries TRBV4-2 and TRBJ1-2, with D tentatively TRBD1 (5 bases). V was clipped by 0 bases and J by 10 bases, with 18 bases between them. The CDR3 has 15 residues. The germline CDR1 and CDR2 sequences are LGHNA and YNFKEQ. The CDR3 nucleotides are TGTGCCAGCAGCCAAGAGGCAGGGTGGGGATCTGACTACACCTTC. Amino acids: CASSQEAGWGSDYTF.

This clonotype was detected ten times or more. This chain connects TRBV28 to TRBJ1-5, with unresolved D. This CDR3 region has 14 residues. From germline, CDR1 is MDHEN and CDR2 SYDVKM. V gave up 1 base and J gave up 7 bases, with 11 bases separating them. CDR3 region: CASSLFPEGQPQHF. The CDR3 bases are TGTGCCAGCAGTTTATTTCCGGAGGGCCAGCCCCAGCATTTT.

With regard to this clonotype: A junction end diverges from the germline sequence, so it may reflect a read error. This rearrangement joins TRBV5-5 to TRBJ2-1, with 8 bases aligning to TRBD1. CDR3 length: 15 residues. Germline lookup yields CDR1 SGHKS and CDR2 YYEKEE (reference sequence). CDR3 sequence: CASSPGQGSYNEPFF. As DNA, the CDR3 is TGTGCAAGCAGCCCTGGACAGGGTTCATACAATGAGCCGTTCTTC.

A remark on this clonotype: Sequence at one end of the junction differs from germline and may be a read error. The chain links TRBV29-1 to TRBJ2-1, with a possible D match to TRBD2 (6 bases). The germline V gene encodes CDR1 SQVTM and CDR2 ANQGSEA. The CDR3 extends over 13 amino acids. CDR3 region: CNVRLGAYNEQFF. The CDR3 DNA reads TGTAACGTGAGACTAGGGGCCTACAATGAGCAGTTCTTC.

Concerning this clonotype itself: A much larger clone differs by one base, so this may be a read error. The V call is TRBV6-1, the J call TRBJ2-1; TRBD2 might be the D (5 bases). Trimming left V 1 base short and J 4 bases short, with 11 bases between. CDR3 length: 15 residues. Looked up from germline, CDR1 is MNHNS and CDR2 is SASEGT. CDR3 in amino acids: CASSEGLTAYNEQFF. The CDR3 DNA reads TGTGCCAGCAGTGAAGGACTAACGGCATACAATGAGCAGTTCTTC.

Details on this clonotype: A clone one base away is much larger, so this may be a read error. V gene TRBV24-1 combines with J gene TRBJ1-5; TRBD1 is a possible D gene (5 bases). CDR1 is KGHDR and CDR2 is SFDVKD in the germline V gene. This CDR3 comprises 13 residues. Written as DNA, the CDR3 is TGTGCCACCAGTCCAGGGAACAATCAGTCCCAGCATTTT. Translated, it gives CATSPGNNQSQHF.

Concerning this clonotype itself: A read error may produce the germline difference seen at one junction end. The rearrangement uses TRBV11-2 and TRBJ2-3, with 11 bases fitting TRBD1. CDR3 length equals 15 residues. The germline V gene has CDR1 SGHAT and CDR2 FQNNGV. The CDR3 region has the DNA TGCGCCAGCAGCTTACCCGGACAGGGGGCGGATGCGCAGTACTTT. It translates to CASSLPGQGADAQYF.

The chain uses TRBV19 and TRBJ2-1, with TRBD2 matching over 10 bases. V lost 6 bases to trimming and J lost 8 bases; unmatched junction nucleotides: 10. The length of the CDR3 is 15 residues. Looked up from germline, CDR1 is LNHDA and CDR2 is SQIVND (reference sequence). CDR3 in DNA: TGTGCCAGTAGGCTAGCTAGCGGGAGAACGGATGAGCAGTTCTTC. It yields the protein CASRLASGRTDEQFF.

This clonotype was counted many times. The chain links TRBV7-9 to TRBJ2-7; 7 bases match TRBD2. The J segment lost 1 base and the V segment lost 5 bases, leaving 11 bases of the junction unmatched. Germline values: CDR1 SEHNR, CDR2 FQNEAQ (reference sequence). There are 16 residues in the CDR3. Here the CDR3 reads CASSLWGGSESYEQYF. The CDR3 DNA sequence: TGTGCCAGCAGCCTCTGGGGGGGGAGCGAATCCTACGAGCAGTACTTC.

Remarks on this clonotype: At one end the junction does not follow the germline gene, possibly because of a read error. The chain uses TRBV29-1 and TRBJ2-5; D is possibly TRBD1 (7 bases). From germline, CDR1 is SQVTM and CDR2 ANQGSEA. CDR3 length equals 15 residues. CDR3 region: CNVEEMTGRKETQYF. In DNA, the CDR3 is TGCAACGTTGAAGAAATGACAGGGAGGAAAGAGACCCAGTACTTC.

The chain links TRBV11-2 to TRBJ2-3; the match to TRBD2 covers 13 bases. The trim removed 5 bases at V and 2 bases at J, leaving 7 bases unmatched. Germline CDR1 reads SGHAT; CDR2 reads FQNNGV. The CDR3 is made up of 17 amino acids. The chain's CDR3 is CASSLGLAGPVTDTQYF. CDR3 in DNA: TGTGCCAGCAGCCTGGGACTAGCGGGGCCGGTCACAGATACGCAGTATTTT.

With regard to this clonotype: One junction end does not reproduce the germline sequence, and a read error may be involved. In DNA, the CDR3 is TGTACCAGCCTAGACACCAGGGAGCTGTTTTTT. Protein product: CTSLDTRELFF. The rearrangement links TRBV6-8 to TRBJ2-2; D is undetermined. The CDR3 sequence is 11 residues long. Germline CDR1 MNHGY, CDR2 SAAAGT.

This clonotype was detected only a few times. V usage is TRBV5-1 and J usage is TRBJ2-7, with D perhaps TRBD2 (7 bases). Germline V gives CDR1 SGHRS, CDR2 YFSETQ. The CDR3 loop spans 16 amino acids. V lost 1 base, J lost 2 bases, and 16 bases lay in between. CDR3 amino acids: CASSLCTGGLAYEQYF. The DNA for the CDR3 is TGCGCCAGCAGCTTGTGTACCGGGGGGCTTGCCTACGAGCAGTACTTC.

Remarks on this clonotype: Compared with germline, one end of the junction differs, possibly owing to a read error. V usage is TRBV11-2 and J usage is TRBJ1-1; D unclear. The CDR3 contains 16 residues. CDR1 SGHAT and CDR2 FQNNGV come from the germline V gene. CDR3 residues: CACSPSSGLVNSEAFF. In DNA form, the CDR3 reads TGTGCCTGCAGCCCATCCAGTGGGTTGGTGAACAGTGAAGCTTTCTTT. The full variable domain, completed using reference TRBV11-2 and TRBJ1-1, is EAGVAQSPRYKIIEKRQSVAFWCNPISGHATLYWYQQILGQGPKLLIQFQNNGVVDDSQLPKDRFSAERLKGVDSTLKIQPAKLEDSAVYLCACSPSSGLVNSEAFFGQGTRLTVV.

Turning to this clonotype: One junction end does not reproduce the germline sequence, and a read error may be involved. The gene calls are TRBV11-2 and TRBJ2-7; D gene ambiguous. The CDR3 has 16 residues. Germline V gives CDR1 SGHAT, CDR2 FQNNGV. CDR3 sequence reads: CASSLVMAPKPYEQYF. As DNA, the CDR3 is TGTGCCAGCAGCTTGGTGATGGCACCAAAACCCTACGAGCAATACTTC.

Remarks on this clonotype: The conserved phenylalanine or tryptophan normally closing the CDR3 is absent here, so this likely arose from a read error. Because the CDR3's place on the DNA is in doubt, the DNA is left out and the CDR3 is given as listed by TCRdb. The rearrangement links TRBV5-1 to TRBJ2-2; the tabulated D call, TRBD2, remains unverified against the DNA. CDR1 is SGHRS and CDR2 is YFSETQ in the germline V gene. Ends included, the CDR3 has 15 residues. This CDR3 reads CTSSLTAGETGELLL.

A note on this clonotype: This likely comes from a read error, as the CDR3 has no conserved phenylalanine or tryptophan at its end. The chain employs TRBV5-1 and TRBJ1-2; unclear D gene. Trimming stripped 8 bases from V and 8 bases from J, with 19 bases between. CDR1 is SGHRS and CDR2 is YFSETQ in the germline V gene. The CDR3 contains 13 residues. The chain's CDR3 is CASSSTTAIGYTI. The CDR3 DNA is TGCGCCAGTAGTTCGACCACCGCTATCGGCTACACCATC.

The chain carries TRBV11-2 and TRBJ2-5; tentative D call: TRBD1 (5 bases). This CDR3 has 13 residues. Germline CDR1 reads SGHAT; CDR2 reads FQNNGV. V gave up 10 bases and J gave up 4 bases, with 16 bases separating them. For the CDR3, the DNA is TGTGCCAACAGGTTTCAGGTGGTAGAGACCCAGTACTTC. Its protein product is CANRFQVVETQYF.

As regards this clonotype: At one end the junction does not follow the germline gene, possibly because of a read error. The chain recombines TRBV11-2 with TRBJ2-5; 8 bases align to TRBD2. Germline V lookup: CDR1 SGHAT, CDR2 FQNNGV. This CDR3 spans 16 amino acids. The CDR3 nucleotides are TGTGCCGGCAGCCAAACTCTCGGCGGGGGGAAAGAGACCCAGTACTTT. This translates into CAGSQTLGGGKETQYF.

As for this clonotype: Germline and junction disagree at one end, which may indicate a read error. The chain carries TRBV6-5 and TRBJ2-2; 7 nucleotides line up with TRBD1. The CDR3 is 14 residues long. CDR1 is MNHEY, CDR2 SVGAGI, per germline. The CDR3 region has the DNA TGTGCCAGCAGCATCAGACAGGGAACTGGGGAACTGTTTTTT. Its translation is CASSIRQGTGELFF.